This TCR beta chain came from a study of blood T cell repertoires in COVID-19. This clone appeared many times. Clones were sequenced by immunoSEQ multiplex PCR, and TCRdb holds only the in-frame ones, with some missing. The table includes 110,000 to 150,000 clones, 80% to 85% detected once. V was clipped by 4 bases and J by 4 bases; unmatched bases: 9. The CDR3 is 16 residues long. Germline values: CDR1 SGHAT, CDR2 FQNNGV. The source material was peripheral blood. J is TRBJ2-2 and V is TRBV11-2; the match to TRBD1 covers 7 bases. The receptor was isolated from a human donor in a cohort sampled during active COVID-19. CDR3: CASSYRQGDSTGELFF. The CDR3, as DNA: TGTGCCAGCAGCTACAGACAGGGTGATAGCACCGGGGAGCTGTTTTTT.